This TCR beta chain was sequenced during a study of blood T cell repertoires in COVID-19. About the study: T cells, B-cell-depleted T cells, or PBMCs provided the cDNA or gDNA that served as material.

This clone was recorded at least ten times. The table came from immunoSEQ multiplex PCR; TCRdb's copy has only in-frame clones and leaves some out. The sample has more than 200,000 clones, less than 90% seen once; the top ten hold around 0.72%. This CDR3 has 16 amino acids. V lost 4 bases to trimming and J lost 6 bases; unmatched junction nucleotides: 8. CDR1 is SGHNT and CDR2 is YYREEE in the germline V gene (reference sequence). The sequencing input was peripheral blood. This receptor was taken from a man in his forties or fifties with acute or convalescent COVID-19. The chain uses TRBV5-4 and TRBJ2-3; 13 bases are a match to TRBD2. The CDR3 reads CASSPGTSGDMDTQYF. CDR3 DNA sequence: TGTGCCAGCAGCCCCGGGACTAGCGGGGACATGGATACGCAGTATTTT.